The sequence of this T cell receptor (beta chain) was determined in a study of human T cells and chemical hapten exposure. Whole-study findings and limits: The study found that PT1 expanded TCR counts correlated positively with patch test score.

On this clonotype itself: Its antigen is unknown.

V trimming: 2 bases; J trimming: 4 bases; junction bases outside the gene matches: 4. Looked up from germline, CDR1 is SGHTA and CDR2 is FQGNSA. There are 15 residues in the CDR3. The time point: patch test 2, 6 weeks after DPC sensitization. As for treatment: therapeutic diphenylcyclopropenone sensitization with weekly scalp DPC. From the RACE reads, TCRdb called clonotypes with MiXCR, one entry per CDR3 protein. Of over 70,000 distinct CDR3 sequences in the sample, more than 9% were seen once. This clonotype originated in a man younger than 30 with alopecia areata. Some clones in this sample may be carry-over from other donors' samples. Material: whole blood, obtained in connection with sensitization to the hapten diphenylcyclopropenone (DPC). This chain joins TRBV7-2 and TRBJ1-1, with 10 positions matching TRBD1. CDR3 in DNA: TGTGCCAGCAGCTTATTGAGGACAGGGGGCACTGAAGCTTTCTTT. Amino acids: CASSLLRTGGTEAFF.